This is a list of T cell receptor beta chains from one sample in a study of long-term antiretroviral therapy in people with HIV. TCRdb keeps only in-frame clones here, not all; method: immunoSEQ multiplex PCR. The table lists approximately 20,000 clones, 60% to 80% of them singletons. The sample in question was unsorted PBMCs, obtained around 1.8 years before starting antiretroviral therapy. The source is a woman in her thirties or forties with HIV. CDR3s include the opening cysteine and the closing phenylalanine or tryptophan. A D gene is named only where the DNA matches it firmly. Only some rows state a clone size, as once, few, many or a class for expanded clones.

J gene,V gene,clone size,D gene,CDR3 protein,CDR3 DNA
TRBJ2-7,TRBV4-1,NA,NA,CASSQLSQGAYEQYF,TGCGCCAGCAGCCAATTGTCCCAGGGCGCCTACGAGCAGTACTTC
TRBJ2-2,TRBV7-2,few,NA,CASSLVALNTGELFF,TGTGCCAGCAGCTTAGTGGCTTTAAACACCGGGGAGCTGTTTTTT
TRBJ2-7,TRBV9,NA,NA,CASSPDGESYEQYF,TGTGCCAGCAGCCCCGACGGGGAATCCTACGAGCAGTACTTC
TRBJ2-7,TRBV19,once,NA,CASSFGIFSSEQYF,TGTGCCAGTAGTTTCGGGATCTTCTCTTCCGAGCAGTACTTC
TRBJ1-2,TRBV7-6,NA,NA,CASSLGGNYGYTF,TGTGCCAGCAGCTTAGGAGGAAACTATGGCTACACCTTC
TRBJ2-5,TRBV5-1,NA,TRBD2,CASSLGASGQETQYF,TGCGCCAGCAGCTTGGGGGCTAGCGGTCAAGAGACCCAGTACTTC
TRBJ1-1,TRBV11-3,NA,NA,CASSQAGWEAEAFF,TGTGCCAGCAGCCAGGCGGGGTGGGAGGCTGAAGCTTTCTTT
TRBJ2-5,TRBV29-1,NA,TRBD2,CSASTSGGWQETQYF,TGCAGCGCATCGACTAGCGGGGGTTGGCAAGAGACCCAGTACTTC
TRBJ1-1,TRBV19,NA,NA,CASTLGGASEAFF,TGTGCCAGTACGTTAGGGGGGGCGAGTGAAGCTTTCTTT
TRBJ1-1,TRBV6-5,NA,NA,CASSYSMQSDTEAFF,TGTGCCAGCAGTTACTCGATGCAGTCCGACACTGAAGCTTTCTTT
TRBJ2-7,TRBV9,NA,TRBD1,CASSVAGTGDFYEQYF,TGTGCCAGCAGCGTAGCCGGGACAGGGGATTTTTACGAGCAGTACTTC
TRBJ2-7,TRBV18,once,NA,CASSPNYEQYF,TGTGCCAGCTCACCAAACTACGAGCAGTACTTC
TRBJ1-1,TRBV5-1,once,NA,CASSLGWTGTEAFF,TGCGCCAGCAGCTTGGGATGGACGGGCACTGAAGCTTTCTTT
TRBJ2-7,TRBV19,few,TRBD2,CASSIGLGTSGSGSPYEQYF,TGTGCCAGTAGTATAGGTCTGGGAACTAGCGGGAGTGGTAGTCCCTACGAGCAGTACTTC
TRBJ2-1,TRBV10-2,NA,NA,CASSVEGNEQFF,TGCGCCAGCAGTGTTGAGGGAAATGAGCAGTTCTTC
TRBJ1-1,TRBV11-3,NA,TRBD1,CASSPSTRQGNTEAFF,TGTGCCAGCAGCCCCTCAACCAGACAGGGTAACACTGAAGCTTTCTTT
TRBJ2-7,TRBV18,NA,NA,CASSPPSRTVYEQYF,TGTGCCAGCTCACCACCTAGCAGGACAGTATACGAGCAGTACTTC
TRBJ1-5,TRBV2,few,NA,CASSEDRRLPSNQPQHF,TGTGCCAGCAGTGAAGATAGGAGGTTACCCAGCAATCAGCCCCAGCATTTT
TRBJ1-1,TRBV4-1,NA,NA,CASSPRATSLNTEAFF,TGCGCCAGCAGCCCCCGGGCCACCTCGTTAAACACTGAAGCTTTCTTT
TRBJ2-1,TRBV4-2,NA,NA,CASSQAIAEDYNEQFF,TGTGCCAGCAGCCAAGCCATAGCGGAGGACTACAATGAGCAGTTCTTC
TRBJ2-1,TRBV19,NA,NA,CASNRDVAYNEQFF,TGTGCCAGTAACAGGGACGTAGCCTACAATGAGCAGTTCTTC
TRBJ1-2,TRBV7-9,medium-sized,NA,CASSPEGGTEAYTF,TGTGCCAGCAGCCCCGAGGGCGGGACGGAGGCCTACACCTTC
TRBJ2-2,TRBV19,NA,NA,CASHPGPNTGELFF,TGTGCCAGTCACCCGGGACCTAACACCGGGGAGCTGTTTTTT
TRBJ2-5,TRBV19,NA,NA,CASSTTGTKRGETQYF,TGTGCCAGTAGTACAACCGGGACAAAGAGGGGGGAGACCCAGTACTTC
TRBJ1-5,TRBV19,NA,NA,CASTPTGNQPQHF,TGTGCCAGTACCCCAACAGGGAATCAGCCCCAGCATTTT
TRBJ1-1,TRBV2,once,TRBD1,CASSRDRGDTEAFF,TGTGCCAGCAGTCGGGACAGGGGGGACACTGAAGCTTTCTTT
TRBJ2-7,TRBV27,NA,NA,CASSFEGGPYYEQYF,TGTGCCAGCAGTTTTGAGGGCGGTCCTTACTACGAGCAGTACTTC
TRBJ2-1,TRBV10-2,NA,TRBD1,CASSPPGQEKEQFF,TGCGCCAGCAGTCCTCCCGGACAGGAGAAGGAGCAGTTCTTC
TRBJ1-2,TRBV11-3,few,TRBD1,CASSPTQGARGYTF,TGTGCCAGCAGCCCAACCCAGGGGGCGCGAGGCTACACCTTC
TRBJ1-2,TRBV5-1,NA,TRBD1,CASSSIQGTFRGYTF,TGCGCCAGCAGCTCTATACAGGGGACGTTCCGTGGCTACACCTTC
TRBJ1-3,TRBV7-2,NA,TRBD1,CASSRRQGLGNTIYF,TGTGCCAGCAGCCGCCGACAGGGACTTGGAAACACCATATATTTT
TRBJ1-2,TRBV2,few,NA,CASSDQANYGYTF,TGTGCCAGCAGTGACCAGGCTAACTATGGCTACACCTTC
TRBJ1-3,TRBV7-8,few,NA,CASTSGGASGNTIYF,TGTGCCAGCACATCGGGGGGGGCGTCTGGAAACACCATATATTTT
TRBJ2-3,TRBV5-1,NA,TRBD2,CASSLGGTSITDTQYF,TGCGCCAGCAGCTTGGGAGGGACTAGCATCACAGATACGCAGTATTTT
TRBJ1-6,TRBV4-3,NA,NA,CASSQGILNSPLHF,TGCGCCAGCAGCCAAGGGATACTAAATTCACCCCTCCACTTT
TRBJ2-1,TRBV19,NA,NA,CASSSPRSHNEQFF,TGTGCCAGTAGTTCGCCCAGGTCTCACAATGAGCAGTTCTTC
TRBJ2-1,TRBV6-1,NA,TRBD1,CAGGTGYNEQFF,TGTGCCGGAGGGACAGGGTACAATGAGCAGTTCTTC
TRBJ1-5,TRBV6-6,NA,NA,CASSYFRESNQPQHF,TGTGCCAGCAGTTACTTTAGGGAGAGCAATCAGCCCCAGCATTTT
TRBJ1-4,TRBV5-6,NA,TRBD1,CASSSTGQGMRTNEKLFF,TGTGCCAGCAGCTCTACGGGACAGGGGATGCGGACTAATGAAAAACTGTTTTTT
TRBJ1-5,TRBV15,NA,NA,CATSRDLGPGSNQPQHF,TGTGCCACCAGCAGGGATTTAGGACCGGGAAGCAATCAGCCCCAGCATTTT
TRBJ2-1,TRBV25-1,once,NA,CASMNREWSEQFF,TGTGCCAGCATGAATCGGGAGTGGAGTGAGCAGTTCTTC
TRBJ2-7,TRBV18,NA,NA,CASSPANRRTYEQYF,TGTGCCAGCTCCCCAGCCAACAGGCGGACCTACGAGCAGTACTTC
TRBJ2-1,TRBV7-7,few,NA,CASSPLGDYNEQFF,TGTGCCAGCAGCCCACTCGGGGATTACAATGAGCAGTTCTTC
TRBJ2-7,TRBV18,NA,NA,CASSPETGNSYEQYF,TGTGCCAGCTCACCCGAGACAGGCAACTCCTACGAGCAGTACTTC
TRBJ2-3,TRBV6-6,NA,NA,CASSIPGGDTQYF,TGTGCCAGCAGCATCCCAGGGGGGGATACGCAGTATTTT
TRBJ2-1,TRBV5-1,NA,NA,CASSLGNEQFF,TGCGCCAGCAGCTTGGGTAATGAGCAGTTCTTC
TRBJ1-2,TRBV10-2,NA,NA,CASSDARAGGYTF,TGCGCCAGCAGTGATGCAAGGGCCGGTGGCTACACCTTC
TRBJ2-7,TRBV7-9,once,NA,CASSLGRAGSEQYF,TGTGCCAGCAGCTTAGGAAGAGCGGGCTCCGAGCAGTACTTC
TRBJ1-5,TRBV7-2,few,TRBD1,CASSARTGGDQPQHF,TGTGCCAGCAGCGCCCGGACAGGGGGCGATCAGCCCCAGCATTTT
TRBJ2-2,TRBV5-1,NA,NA,CASSSGDTLTGELFF,TGCGCCAGCAGCTCGGGGGACACCCTCACCGGGGAGCTGTTTTTT
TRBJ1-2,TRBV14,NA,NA,CASSQDLTALYGYTF,TGTGCCAGCAGCCAAGATCTAACAGCCCTCTATGGCTACACCTTC
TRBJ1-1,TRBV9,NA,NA,CASGGIQTMNTEAFF,TGTGCCAGCGGCGGGATCCAAACCATGAACACTGAAGCTTTCTTT